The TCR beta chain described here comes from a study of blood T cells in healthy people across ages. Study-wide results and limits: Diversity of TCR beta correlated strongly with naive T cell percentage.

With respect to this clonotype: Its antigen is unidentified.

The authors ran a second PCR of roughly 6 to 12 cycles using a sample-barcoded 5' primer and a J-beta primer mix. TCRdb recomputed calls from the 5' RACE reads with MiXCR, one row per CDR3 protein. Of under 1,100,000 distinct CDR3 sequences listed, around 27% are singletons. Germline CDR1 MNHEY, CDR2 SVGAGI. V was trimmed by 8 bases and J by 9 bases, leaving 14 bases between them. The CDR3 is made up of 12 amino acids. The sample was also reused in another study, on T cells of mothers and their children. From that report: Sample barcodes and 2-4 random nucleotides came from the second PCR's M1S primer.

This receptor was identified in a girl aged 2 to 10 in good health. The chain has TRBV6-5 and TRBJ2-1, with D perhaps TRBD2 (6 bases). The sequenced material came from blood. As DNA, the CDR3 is TGTGCCAGCTCCATGGGGGGTATTGAGCAGTTCTTC. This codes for CASSMGGIEQFF.